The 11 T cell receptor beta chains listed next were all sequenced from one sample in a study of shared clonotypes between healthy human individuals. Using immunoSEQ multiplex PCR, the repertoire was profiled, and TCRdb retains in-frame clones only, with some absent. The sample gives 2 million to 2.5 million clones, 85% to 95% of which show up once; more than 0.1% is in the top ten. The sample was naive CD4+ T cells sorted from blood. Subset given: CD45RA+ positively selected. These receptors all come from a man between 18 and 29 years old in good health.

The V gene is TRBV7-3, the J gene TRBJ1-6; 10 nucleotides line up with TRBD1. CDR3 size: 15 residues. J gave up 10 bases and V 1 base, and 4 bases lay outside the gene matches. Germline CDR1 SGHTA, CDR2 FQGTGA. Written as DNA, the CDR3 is TGTGCCAGCAGCTTAATGGGGACAGGGGCCTCACCCCTCCACTTT. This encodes CASSLMGTGASPLHF.

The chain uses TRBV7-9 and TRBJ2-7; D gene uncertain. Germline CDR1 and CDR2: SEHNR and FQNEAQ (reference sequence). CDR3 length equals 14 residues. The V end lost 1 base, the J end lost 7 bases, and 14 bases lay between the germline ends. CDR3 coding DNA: TGTGCCAGCAGCTTAGAGGTCTTGGCACCTGAGCAGTACTTC. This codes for CASSLEVLAPEQYF.

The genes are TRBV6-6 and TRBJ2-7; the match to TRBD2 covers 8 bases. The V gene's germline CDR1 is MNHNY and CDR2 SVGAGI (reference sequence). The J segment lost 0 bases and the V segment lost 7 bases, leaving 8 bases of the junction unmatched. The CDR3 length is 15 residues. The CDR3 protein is CASNPGGDLSYEQYF. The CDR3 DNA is TGTGCCAGCAACCCCGGGGGGGACCTCTCCTACGAGCAGTACTTC.

CDR3 amino acids: CASSPQGENQPQHF. The CDR3 region has the DNA TGTGCCAGCAGCCCACAGGGAGAGAATCAGCCCCAGCATTTT. V usage is TRBV7-9 and J usage is TRBJ1-5; tentative D call: TRBD1 (6 bases). The germline CDR1 and CDR2 sequences are SEHNR and FQNEAQ (reference sequence). This CDR3 has 14 residues. Trimming took off 5 bases at V and 4 bases at J, with 12 bases between the two ends. The entire variable domain, with the rest obtained from reference TRBV7-9 and TRBJ1-5, is as follows: DTGVSQNPRHKITKRGQNVTFRCDPISEHNRLYWYRQTLGQGPEFLTYFQNEAQLEKSRLLSDRFSAERPKGSFSTLEIQRTEQGDSAMYLCASSPQGENQPQHFGDGTRLSIL.

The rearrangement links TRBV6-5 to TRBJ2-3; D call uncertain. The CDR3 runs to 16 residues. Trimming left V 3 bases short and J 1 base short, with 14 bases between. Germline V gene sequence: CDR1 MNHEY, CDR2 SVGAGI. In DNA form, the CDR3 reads TGTGCCAGCAGTTATTACGGACCCGGCGGCACAGATACGCAGTATTTT. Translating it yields CASSYYGPGGTDTQYF.

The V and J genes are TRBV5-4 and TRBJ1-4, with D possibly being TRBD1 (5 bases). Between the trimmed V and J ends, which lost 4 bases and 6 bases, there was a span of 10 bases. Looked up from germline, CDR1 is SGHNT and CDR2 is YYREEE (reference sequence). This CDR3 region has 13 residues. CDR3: CASSPGGDEKLFF. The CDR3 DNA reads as TGTGCCAGCAGCCCGGGAGGGGATGAAAAACTGTTTTTT.

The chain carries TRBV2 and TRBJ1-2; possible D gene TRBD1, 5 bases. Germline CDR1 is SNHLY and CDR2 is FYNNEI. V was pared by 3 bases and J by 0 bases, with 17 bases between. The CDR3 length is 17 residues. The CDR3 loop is CASSDPGLGRTNYGYTF. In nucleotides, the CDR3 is TGTGCCAGCAGTGACCCGGGACTTGGGAGGACTAACTATGGCTACACCTTC. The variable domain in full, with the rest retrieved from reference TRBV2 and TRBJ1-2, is EPEVTQTPSHQVTQMGQEVILRCVPISNHLYFYWYRQILGQKVEFLVSFYNNEISEKSEIFDDQFSVERPDGSNFTLKIRSTKLEDSAMYFCASSDPGLGRTNYGYTFGSGTRLTVV.

DNA of the CDR3: TGTGCCTGGTCCTACCAAGAGACCCAGTACTTC. Translated: CAWSYQETQYF. This chain joins TRBV30 and TRBJ2-5; D is uncertain. The V end was cut by 5 bases, the J end by 0 bases, with 4 bases between. Germline lookup yields CDR1 GTSNPN and CDR2 SVGIG (reference sequence). This CDR3 contains 11 residues.

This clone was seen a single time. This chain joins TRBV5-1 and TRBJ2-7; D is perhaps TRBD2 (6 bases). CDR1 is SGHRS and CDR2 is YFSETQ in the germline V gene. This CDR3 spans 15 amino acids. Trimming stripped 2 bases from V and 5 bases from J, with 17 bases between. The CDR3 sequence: CASSLVSQGGNEQYF. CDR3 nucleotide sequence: TGCGCCAGCAGCTTAGTTAGCCAGGGCGGGAACGAGCAGTACTTC. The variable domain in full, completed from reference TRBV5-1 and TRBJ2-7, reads KAGVTQTPRYLIKTRGQQVTLSCSPISGHRSVSWYQQTPGQGLQFLFEYFSETQRNKGNFPGRFSGRQFSNSRSEMNVSTLELGDSALYLCASSLVSQGGNEQYFGPGTRLTVT.

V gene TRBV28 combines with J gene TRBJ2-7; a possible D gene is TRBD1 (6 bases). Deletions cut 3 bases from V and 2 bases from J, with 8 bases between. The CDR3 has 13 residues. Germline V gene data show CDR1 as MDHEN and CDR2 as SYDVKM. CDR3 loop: CASSFRQAYEQYF. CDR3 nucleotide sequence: TGTGCCAGCAGTTTCAGACAGGCCTACGAGCAGTACTTC.

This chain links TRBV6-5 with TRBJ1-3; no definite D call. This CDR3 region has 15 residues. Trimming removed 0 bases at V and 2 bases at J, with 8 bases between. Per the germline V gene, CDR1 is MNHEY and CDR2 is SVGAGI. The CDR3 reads CASSYSSQAGNTIYF. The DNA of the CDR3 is TGTGCCAGCAGTTACTCGAGTCAGGCTGGAAACACCATATATTTT.